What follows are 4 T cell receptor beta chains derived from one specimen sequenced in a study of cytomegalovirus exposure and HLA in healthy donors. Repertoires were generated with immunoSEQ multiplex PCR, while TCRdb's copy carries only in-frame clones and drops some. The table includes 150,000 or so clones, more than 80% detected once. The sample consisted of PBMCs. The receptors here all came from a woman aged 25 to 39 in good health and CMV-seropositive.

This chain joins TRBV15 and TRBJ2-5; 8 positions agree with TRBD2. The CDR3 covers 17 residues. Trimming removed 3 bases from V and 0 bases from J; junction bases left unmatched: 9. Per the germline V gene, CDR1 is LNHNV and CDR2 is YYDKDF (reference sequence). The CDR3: CATSSPAGGAYQETQYF. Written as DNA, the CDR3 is TGTGCCACCAGCAGCCCGGCGGGGGGAGCGTACCAAGAGACCCAGTACTTC.

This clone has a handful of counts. The CDR3 DNA reads as TGTGCCAGCAGCTTGAGATTCCGGCGGGGGCTCACCGGGGAGCTGTTTTTT. This translates into CASSLRFRRGLTGELFF. This chain uses TRBV5-6 with TRBJ2-2, with a tentative D call TRBD2 (7 bases). Germline-derived CDR1 and CDR2 are SGHDT and YYEEEE. The CDR3 spans 17 residues. With 1 base removed from V and 4 bases from J, the gap between germline ends came to 17 bases.

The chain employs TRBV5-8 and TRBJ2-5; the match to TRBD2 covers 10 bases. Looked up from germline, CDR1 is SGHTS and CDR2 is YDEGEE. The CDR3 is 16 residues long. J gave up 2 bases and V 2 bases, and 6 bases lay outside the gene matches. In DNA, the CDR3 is TGTGCCAGCAGCTTCTGGACTAGCGGTCGTCAAGAGACCCAGTACTTC. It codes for CASSFWTSGRQETQYF.

CDR3 sequence reads: CASNGQRVDTIYF. The CDR3 DNA sequence: TGTGCCAGCAACGGACAACGGGTAGACACCATATATTTT. The chain recombines TRBV28 with TRBJ1-3; maybe TRBD1 (5 bases). This CDR3 contains 13 residues. The ends were cut back, 7 bases at V and 8 bases at J, with 15 bases in the middle. Germline values: CDR1 MDHEN, CDR2 SYDVKM.